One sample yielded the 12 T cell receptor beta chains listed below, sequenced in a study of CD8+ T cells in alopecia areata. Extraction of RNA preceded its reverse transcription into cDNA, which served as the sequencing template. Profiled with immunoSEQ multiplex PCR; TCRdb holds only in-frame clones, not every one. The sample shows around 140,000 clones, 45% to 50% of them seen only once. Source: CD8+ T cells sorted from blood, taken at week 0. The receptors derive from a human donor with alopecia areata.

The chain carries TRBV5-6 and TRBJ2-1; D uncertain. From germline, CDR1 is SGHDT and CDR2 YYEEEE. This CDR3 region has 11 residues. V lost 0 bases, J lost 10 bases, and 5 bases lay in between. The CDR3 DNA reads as TGTGCCAGCAGCTTGGGGATGGAGCAGTTCTTC. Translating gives CASSLGMEQFF.

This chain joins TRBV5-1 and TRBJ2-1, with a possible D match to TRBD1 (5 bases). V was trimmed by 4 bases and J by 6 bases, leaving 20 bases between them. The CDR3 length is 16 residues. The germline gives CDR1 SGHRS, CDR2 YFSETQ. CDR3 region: CASSPNRGQGSNEQFF. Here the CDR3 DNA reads TGCGCCAGCAGCCCAAATAGGGGTCAGGGAAGCAATGAGCAGTTCTTC.

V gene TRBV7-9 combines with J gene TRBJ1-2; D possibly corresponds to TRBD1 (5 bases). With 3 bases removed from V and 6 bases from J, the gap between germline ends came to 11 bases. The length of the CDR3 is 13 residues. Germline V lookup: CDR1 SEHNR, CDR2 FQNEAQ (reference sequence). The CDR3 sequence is CASSFGGTDGYTF. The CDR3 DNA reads TGTGCCAGCAGCTTTGGGGGGACGGATGGCTACACCTTC.

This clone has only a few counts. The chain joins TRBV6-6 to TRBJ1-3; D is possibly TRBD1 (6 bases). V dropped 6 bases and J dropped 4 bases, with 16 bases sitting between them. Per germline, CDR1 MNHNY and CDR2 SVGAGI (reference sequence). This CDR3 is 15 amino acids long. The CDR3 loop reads CASRPDSPQGNTIYF. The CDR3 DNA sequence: TGTGCCAGCAGACCGGACAGCCCCCAGGGAAACACCATATATTTT.

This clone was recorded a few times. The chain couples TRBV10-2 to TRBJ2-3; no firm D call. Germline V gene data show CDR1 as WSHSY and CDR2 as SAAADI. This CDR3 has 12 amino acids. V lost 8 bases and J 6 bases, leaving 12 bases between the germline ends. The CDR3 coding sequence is TGCGCCAGCGCCTTAGGATGGGATACGCAGTATTTT. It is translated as CASALGWDTQYF.

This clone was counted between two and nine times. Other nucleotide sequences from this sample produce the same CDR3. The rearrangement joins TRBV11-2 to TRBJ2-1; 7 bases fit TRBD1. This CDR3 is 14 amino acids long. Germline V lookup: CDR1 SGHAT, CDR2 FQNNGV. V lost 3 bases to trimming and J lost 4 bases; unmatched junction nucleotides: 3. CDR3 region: CASSFGTDYNEQFF. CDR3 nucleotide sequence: TGTGCCAGCAGCTTTGGGACAGATTACAATGAGCAGTTCTTC.

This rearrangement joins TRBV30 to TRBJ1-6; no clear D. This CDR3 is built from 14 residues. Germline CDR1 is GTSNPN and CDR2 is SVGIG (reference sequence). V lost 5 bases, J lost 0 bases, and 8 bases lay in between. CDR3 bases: TGTGCCTGGGGCCCCGGCTCCTATAATTCACCCCTCCACTTT. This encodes CAWGPGSYNSPLHF.

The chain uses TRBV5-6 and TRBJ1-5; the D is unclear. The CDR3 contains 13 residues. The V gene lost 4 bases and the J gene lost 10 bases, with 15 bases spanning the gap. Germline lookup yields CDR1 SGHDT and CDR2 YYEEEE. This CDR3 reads CASSPGSNGPQHF. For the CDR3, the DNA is TGTGCCAGCAGCCCCGGGTCGAACGGTCCCCAGCATTTT.

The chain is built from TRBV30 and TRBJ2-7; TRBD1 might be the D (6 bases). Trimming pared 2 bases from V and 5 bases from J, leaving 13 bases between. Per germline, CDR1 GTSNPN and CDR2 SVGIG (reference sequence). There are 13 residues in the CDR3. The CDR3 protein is CAWSPQGPHEQYF. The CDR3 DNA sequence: TGTGCCTGGAGTCCACAGGGTCCCCACGAGCAGTACTTC.

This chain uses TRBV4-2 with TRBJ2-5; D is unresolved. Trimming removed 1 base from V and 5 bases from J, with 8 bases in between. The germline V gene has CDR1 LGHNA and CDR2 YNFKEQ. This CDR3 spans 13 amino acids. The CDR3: CASSQGLGETQYF. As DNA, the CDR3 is TGTGCCAGCAGCCAAGGTCTGGGGGAGACCCAGTACTTC.

Here the CDR3 reads CAWSEGTHPYSPLHF. The CDR3 DNA reads TGTGCCTGGAGTGAAGGAACCCACCCCTATTCACCCCTCCACTTT. The gene calls are TRBV30 and TRBJ1-6; D is uncertain. Germline V gene sequence: CDR1 GTSNPN, CDR2 SVGIG (reference sequence). CDR3 length equals 15 residues. Trimming took off 1 base at V and 8 bases at J, with 15 bases between the two ends.

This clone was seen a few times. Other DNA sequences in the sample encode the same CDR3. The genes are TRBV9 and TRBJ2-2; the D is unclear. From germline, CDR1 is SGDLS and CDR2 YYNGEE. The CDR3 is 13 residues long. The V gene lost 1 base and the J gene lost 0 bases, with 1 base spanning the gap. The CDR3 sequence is CASSVSNTGELFF. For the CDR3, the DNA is TGTGCCAGCAGCGTATCGAACACCGGGGAGCTGTTTTTT.